This T cell receptor beta chain comes out of a study of cytotoxic CD8 clonotypes in ibrutinib-treated CLL. Study information: Outcomes included around 25 partial and 2 complete responses; after median around 65 months, 14 stayed remitted and some twelve progressed. Study-wide points: Clonality went up at the time of ibrutinib response, stayed stable in sustained remission, and later dropped back toward its baseline level at progression. Treatment left the uncommon public clonotypes either contracted or stable in frequency.

Trimming removed 7 bases from V and 2 bases from J, with 5 bases in between. The CDR3 consists of 11 residues. From germline, CDR1 is SQVTM and CDR2 ANQGSEA. Turning to this clone: Antigen specificity is unknown.

The assay was immunoSEQ multiplex PCR, and TCRdb's table has in-frame clones only and misses some. The profile shows about 140,000 clones, under 95% of them singletons. This specimen consisted of PBMCs, obtained after 12 months of ibrutinib treatment. The chain combines TRBV29-1 with TRBJ2-2; D is undetermined. This TCR came from a human donor with chronic lymphocytic leukemia. The CDR3 DNA reads TGCAGCGCCCGTAACACCGGGGAGCTGTTTTTT. This gives the protein CSARNTGELFF.